Below are 13 T cell receptor beta chains sequenced from a single sample in a study of T cells in Graves' hyperthyroidism and ophthalmopathy. RNA transcripts gave rise to amplified TCR beta CDR3 regions. TCR CDR3 underwent first-round RT-PCR with the HTBI primer set. One entry per CDR3 protein, called by TCRdb with MiXCR from the multiplex PCR reads. The table includes roughly 800,000 distinct CDR3 sequences, around 39% detected once. The sample consisted of blood. These receptors originate from a man aged 18 to 35 with Graves' hyperthyroidism.

This clonotype was seen repeatedly, ten times or more. The chain has TRBV29-1 and TRBJ1-1; TRBD1 matches 8 bases. The CDR3 is made up of 13 amino acids. The germline gives CDR1 SQVTM, CDR2 ANQGSEA. The junction had 4 bases not matched to a gene; V was cut back by 6 bases and J by 1 base. The chain's CDR3 is CSVDRAGNTEAFF. The CDR3 DNA sequence: TGCAGCGTGGACAGGGCTGGGAACACTGAAGCTTTCTTT.

The CDR3 DNA reads TGTGCCAGCACGTGGGAGAGCGGAGTCAACTACGAGCAGTACTTC. Translated: CASTWESGVNYEQYF. The chain couples TRBV10-3 to TRBJ2-7, with a weak D call TRBD2 (5 bases). The germline gives CDR1 ENHRY, CDR2 SYGVKD. CDR3 size: 15 residues. Trimming took 10 bases from V and 3 from J, leaving 22 bases between them.

The gene calls are TRBV7-2 and TRBJ2-7; no clear D. The CDR3 extends over 15 amino acids. Germline-derived CDR1 and CDR2 are SGHTA and FQGNSA. Trimming took 4 bases from V and 2 from J, leaving 15 bases between them. In DNA form, the CDR3 reads TGTGCCAGCAGCTGGCGGAGCCCTCCCACCTACGAGCAGTACTTC. It is translated as CASSWRSPPTYEQYF.

The gene calls are TRBV7-2 and TRBJ2-5; D remains unclear. Germline V CDR1 and CDR2: SGHTA, FQGNSA. The CDR3 totals 12 residues. V lost 6 bases, J lost 2 bases, and 7 bases lay in between. CDR3 coding DNA: TGTGCCAGCAGGAGGCGGCAAGAGACCCAGTACTTC. Translated: CASRRRQETQYF. Combining the CDR3 with reference TRBV7-2 and TRBJ2-5 gives the whole variable domain GAGVSQSPSNKVTEKGKDVELRCDPISGHTALYWYRQSLGQGLEFLIYFQGNSAPDKSGLPSDRFSAERTGGSVSTLTIQRTQQEDSAVYLCASRRRQETQYFGPGTRLLVL.

The chain has TRBV12-3 or TRBV12-4 and TRBJ1-1; TRBD1 aligns across 9 bases. V lost 6 bases and J lost 1; bases outside the gene matches: 6. The CDR3 is 15 amino acids. This CDR3 is CASRDGQGRNTEAFF. The CDR3 nucleotides read TGTGCCAGCAGAGACGGACAGGGGAGGAACACTGAAGCTTTCTTT.

The chain couples TRBV15 to TRBJ2-5; D tentatively reads TRBD1 or TRBD2 (5 bases each). The ends were cut back, 0 bases at V and 0 bases at J, with 17 bases in the middle. This CDR3 has 18 residues. Per the germline V gene, CDR1 is LNHNV and CDR2 is YYDKDF (reference sequence). CDR3 nucleotide sequence: TGTGCCACCAGCAGAGATAAGTGGGACGATTCATACCAAGAGACCCAGTACTTC. This sequence encodes CATSRDKWDDSYQETQYF.

The rearrangement uses TRBV6-6 and TRBJ1-3, with a possible D match to TRBD1 (5 bases). With 2 bases removed from V and 4 bases from J, the gap between germline ends came to 9 bases. The CDR3 length is 14 residues. CDR1 is MNHNY and CDR2 is SVGAGI in the germline V gene (reference sequence). DNA of the CDR3: TGTGCCAGCAGTTACCTGGCAGGGGGAAACACCATATATTTT. It specifies CASSYLAGGNTIYF.

The sample holds many counts of this clonotype. J is TRBJ2-2 and V is TRBV24-1; a weak D match, TRBD2 (5 bases). Trimming removed 4 bases at V and 0 bases at J, with 14 bases between. The CDR3 contains 17 residues. Per germline, CDR1 KGHDR and CDR2 SFDVKD. DNA for the CDR3: TGTGCCACCAGTGAGATTGGAGCGGCGCCGAACACCGGGGAGCTGTTTTTT. Protein product: CATSEIGAAPNTGELFF.

Concerning this clonotype: A much larger clone lies one base from this, so it may be a read error. This chain links TRBV7-9 with TRBJ1-4; D gene uncertain. The length of the CDR3 is 14 residues. V lost 4 bases and J lost 0, with 6 bases in between. Germline V gives CDR1 SEHNR, CDR2 FQNEAQ (reference sequence). CDR3 bases: TGTGCCAGCAGCTGGCCAGCAACTAATGAAAAACTGTTTTTT. Its protein is CASSWPATNEKLFF. The entire variable domain, with the rest obtained from reference TRBV7-9 and TRBJ1-4, is as follows: DTGVSQNPRHKITKRGQNVTFRCDPISEHNRLYWYRQTLGQGPEFLTYFQNEAQLEKSRLLSDRFSAERPKGSFSTLEIQRTEQGDSAMYLCASSWPATNEKLFFGSGTQLSVL.

This sequence joins TRBV2 and TRBJ2-7; 8 bases are shared with TRBD1. The CDR3 spans 19 residues. Trimming cost V 6 bases and J 2 bases; bases outside gene matches: 21. Germline CDR1 is SNHLY and CDR2 is FYNNEI. CDR3 coding DNA: TGTGCCAGCAGGATACGAATCAGGGGGCGCGCCCAAAGGACCTACGAGCAGTACTTC. It translates to CASRIRIRGRAQRTYEQYF.

This clonotype was picked up a small number of times. The V call is TRBV4-1, the J call TRBJ2-7, with D perhaps matching TRBD2 (6 bases). The V gene lost 0 bases and the J gene lost 2 bases, with 14 bases spanning the gap. The CDR3 sequence is 16 residues long. CDR1 is MGHRA and CDR2 is YSYEKL in the germline V gene. The CDR3 bases are TGCGCCAGCAGCCAAGATCAGGAGGGGTGGCCCTACGAGCAGTACTTC. Protein: CASSQDQEGWPYEQYF.

This rearrangement joins TRBV15 to TRBJ1-6; 9 nucleotides line up with TRBD1. V lost 0 bases and J lost 10; bases outside the gene matches: 4. Germline-derived CDR1 and CDR2 are LNHNV and YYDKDF (reference sequence). CDR3 length: 15 residues. The CDR3 loop reads CATSREGQGASPLHF. CDR3 sequence (DNA): TGTGCCACCAGCAGAGAGGGACAGGGCGCATCACCCCTCCACTTT.

A note on this clonotype: One end of the junction does not line up with germline, which may come from a read error. The CDR3 reads CASSLTRGLGSPPHF. CDR3 nucleotide sequence: TGTGCCAGCAGCCTAACCAGGGGGCTCGGTTCACCCCCCCACTTT. This chain connects TRBV11-2 to TRBJ1-6; TRBD1 agrees at 8 bases. The germline CDR1 and CDR2 sequences are SGHAT and FQNNGV. The CDR3 consists of 15 residues.